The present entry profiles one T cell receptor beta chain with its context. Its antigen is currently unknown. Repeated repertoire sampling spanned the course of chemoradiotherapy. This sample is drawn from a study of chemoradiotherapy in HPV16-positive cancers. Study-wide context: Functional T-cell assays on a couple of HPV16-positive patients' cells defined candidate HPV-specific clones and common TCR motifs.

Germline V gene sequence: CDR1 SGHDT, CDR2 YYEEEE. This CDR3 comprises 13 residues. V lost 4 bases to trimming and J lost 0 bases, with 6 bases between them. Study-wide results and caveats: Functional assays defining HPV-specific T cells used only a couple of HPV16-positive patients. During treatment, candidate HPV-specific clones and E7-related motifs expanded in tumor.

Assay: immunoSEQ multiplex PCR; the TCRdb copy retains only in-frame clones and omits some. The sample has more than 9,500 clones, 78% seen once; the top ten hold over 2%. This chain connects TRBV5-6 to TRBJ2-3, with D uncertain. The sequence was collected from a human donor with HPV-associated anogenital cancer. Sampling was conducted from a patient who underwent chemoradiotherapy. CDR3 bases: TGTGCCAGCAGCGCTACTAGCACAGATACGCAGTATTTT. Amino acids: CASSATSTDTQYF.